The 8 T cell receptor beta chains presented below share a single source sample, sequenced in a study of blood T cells in healthy people across ages. Primed by a sample-barcoded 5' primer and a J-beta primer mix, a second PCR proceeded for about 7 to 11 cycles. TCRdb re-derived calls from the 5' RACE reads in MiXCR, one entry per CDR3 protein. The sample shows 780,000 or so distinct CDR3 sequences, about 53% of them seen only once. The specimen was blood. These TCRs come from a man of 80 years or more in good health.

The CDR3 spells CATKTGYNSPLHF. The CDR3, as DNA: TGTGCCACCAAGACAGGGTATAATTCACCCCTCCACTTT. The rearrangement uses TRBV6-6 and TRBJ1-6, with 7 positions matching TRBD1. CDR1 is MNHNY and CDR2 is SVGAGI in the germline V gene (reference sequence). CDR3 length: 13 amino acids. V was clipped by 10 bases and J by 4 bases; unmatched bases: 4.

The V call is TRBV20-1, the J call TRBJ2-3; 16 bases fit TRBD2. The length of the CDR3 is 18 residues. Losses at the gene ends were 0 bases for V and 4 bases for J; bases not matched to a gene: 7. CDR1 DFQATT and CDR2 SNEGSKA come from the germline V gene (reference sequence). The CDR3 region is CSARDRGLAGGPSDTQYF. CDR3 coding DNA: TGCAGTGCTAGAGATAGGGGACTAGCGGGAGGGCCGTCAGATACGCAGTATTTT.

In this sample, this clonotype turned up a few times. V and J are TRBV5-1 and TRBJ1-2; no clear D. This CDR3 has 14 residues. V was trimmed by 2 bases and J by 3 bases, leaving 11 bases between them. Germline assignment: CDR1 SGHRS and CDR2 YFSETQ. The CDR3 loop reads CASSLKDGDYGYTF. CDR3 DNA: TGCGCCAGCAGCTTAAAGGACGGAGACTATGGCTACACCTTC.

The chain carries TRBV6-4 and TRBJ1-2; the D gene is possibly TRBD1 (6 bases). CDR1 is MRHNA, CDR2 SNTAGT, per germline. This CDR3 has 16 residues. V was shortened by 3 bases and J by 0 bases, with 14 bases between the two germline ends. CDR3 nucleotide sequence: TGTGCCAGCAGTGATAGGTACAGGGCGGCTAACTATGGCTACACCTTC. Protein sequence: CASSDRYRAANYGYTF.

This clonotype has only a few counts. The rearrangement links TRBV6-4 to TRBJ2-3; no clear D gene. The V gene lost 2 bases and the J gene lost 4 bases, with 7 bases spanning the gap. CDR1 is MRHNA and CDR2 is SNTAGT in the germline V gene. This CDR3 comprises 13 residues. This CDR3 reads CASSDERADTQYF. In nucleotides, the CDR3 is TGTGCCAGCAGTGACGAACGGGCAGATACGCAGTATTTT.

This chain uses TRBV7-9 with TRBJ1-1; no reliable D call. V was pared by 5 bases and J by 11 bases, with 18 bases between. The CDR3 has 13 amino acids. The germline gives CDR1 SEHNR, CDR2 FQNEAQ (reference sequence). This CDR3 reads CASSALTQIGAFF. CDR3 DNA sequence: TGTGCCAGCAGCGCGTTGACACAAATCGGGGCTTTCTTT. Full variable domain (rest looked up from reference TRBV7-9 and TRBJ1-1): DTGVSQNPRHKITKRGQNVTFRCDPISEHNRLYWYRQTLGQGPEFLTYFQNEAQLEKSRLLSDRFSAERPKGSFSTLEIQRTEQGDSAMYLCASSALTQIGAFFGQGTRLTVV.

The table lists this clonotype with many counts. The chain uses TRBV20-1 and TRBJ2-5, with D unclear. The V gene's germline CDR1 is DFQATT and CDR2 SNEGSKA (reference sequence). The CDR3 extends over 14 amino acids. Trimming removed 4 bases from V and 5 bases from J, with 17 bases in between. The CDR3 nucleotides are TGCAGTGCTAACGTGAGGCCCCTCTATGAGACCCAGTACTTC. It encodes CSANVRPLYETQYF.

This clonotype was seen a single time. This chain links TRBV28 with TRBJ2-7; D possibly corresponds to TRBD2 (6 bases). The CDR3 contains 12 residues. Trimming shortened V by 7 bases and J by 6 bases, and 13 bases separated the two germline ends. CDR1 and CDR2 from the germline V gene are MDHEN and SYDVKM. The CDR3 coding sequence is TGTGCCAGCACGGAGCTGGGGGGCGAGCAGTACTTC. It yields the protein CASTELGGEQYF.